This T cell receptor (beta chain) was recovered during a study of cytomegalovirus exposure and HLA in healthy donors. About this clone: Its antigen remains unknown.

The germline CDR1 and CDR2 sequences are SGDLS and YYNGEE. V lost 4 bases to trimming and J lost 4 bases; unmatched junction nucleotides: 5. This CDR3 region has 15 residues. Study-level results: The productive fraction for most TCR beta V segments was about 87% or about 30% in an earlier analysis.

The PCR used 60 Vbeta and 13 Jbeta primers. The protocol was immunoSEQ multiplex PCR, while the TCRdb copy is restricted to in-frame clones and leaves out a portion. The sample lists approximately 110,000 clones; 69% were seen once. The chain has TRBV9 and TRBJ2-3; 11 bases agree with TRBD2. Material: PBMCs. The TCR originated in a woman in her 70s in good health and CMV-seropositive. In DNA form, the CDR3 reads TGTGCCAGCAGCTTTAGCGGGGGGGAATCAGATACGCAGTATTTT. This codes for CASSFSGGESDTQYF.